This T cell receptor beta chain was recovered during a study of shared clonotypes between healthy human individuals. TCRdb's copy holds only in-frame clones and misses some; the assay was immunoSEQ multiplex PCR. This table holds 400,000 to 600,000 clones, roughly 79% found once. After removal of 4 bases from V and 0 bases from J, the junction contained 2 bases not matched to a gene. This CDR3 comprises 16 residues. Germline lookup yields CDR1 MNHNS and CDR2 SASEGT. V and J are TRBV6-1 and TRBJ2-3; the match to TRBD1 covers 12 bases. Source material: PBMCs. The clonotype originates from a woman between 35 and 50 years old in good health. Some clones in this sample may be carry-over from other donors' samples. Here the CDR3 DNA reads TGTGCCAGCAGTGGAGGGACAGGGGGCAGCACAGATACGCAGTATTTT. It translates to CASSGGTGGSTDTQYF.